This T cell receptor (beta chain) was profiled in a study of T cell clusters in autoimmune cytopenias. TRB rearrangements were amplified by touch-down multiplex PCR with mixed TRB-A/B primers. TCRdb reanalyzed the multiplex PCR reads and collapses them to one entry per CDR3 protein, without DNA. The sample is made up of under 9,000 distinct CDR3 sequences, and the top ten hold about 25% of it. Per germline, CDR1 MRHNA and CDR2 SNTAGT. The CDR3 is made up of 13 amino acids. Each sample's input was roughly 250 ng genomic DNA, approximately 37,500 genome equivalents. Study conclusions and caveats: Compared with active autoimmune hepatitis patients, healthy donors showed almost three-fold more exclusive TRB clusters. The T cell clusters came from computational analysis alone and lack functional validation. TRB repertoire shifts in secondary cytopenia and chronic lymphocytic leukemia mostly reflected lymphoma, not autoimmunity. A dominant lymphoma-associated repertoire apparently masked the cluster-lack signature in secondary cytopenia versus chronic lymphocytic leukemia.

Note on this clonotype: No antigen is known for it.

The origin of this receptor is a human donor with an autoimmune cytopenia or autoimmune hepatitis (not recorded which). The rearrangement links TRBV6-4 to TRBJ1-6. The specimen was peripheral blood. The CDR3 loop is CATSWSYNSPLHF.